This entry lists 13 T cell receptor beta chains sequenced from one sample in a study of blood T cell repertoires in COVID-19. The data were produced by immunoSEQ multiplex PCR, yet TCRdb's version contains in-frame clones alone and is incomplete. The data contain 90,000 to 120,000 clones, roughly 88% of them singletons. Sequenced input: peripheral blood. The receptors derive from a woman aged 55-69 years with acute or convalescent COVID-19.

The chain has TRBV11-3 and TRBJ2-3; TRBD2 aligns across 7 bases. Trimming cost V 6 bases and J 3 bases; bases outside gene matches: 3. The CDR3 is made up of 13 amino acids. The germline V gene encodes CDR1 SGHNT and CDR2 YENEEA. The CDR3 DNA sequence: TGTGCCAGCAGTCGTAGCGGGACAGATACGCAGTATTTT. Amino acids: CASSRSGTDTQYF.

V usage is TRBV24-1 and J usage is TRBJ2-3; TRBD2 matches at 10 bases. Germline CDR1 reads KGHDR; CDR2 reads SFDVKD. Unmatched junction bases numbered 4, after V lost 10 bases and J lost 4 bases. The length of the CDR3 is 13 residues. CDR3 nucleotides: TGTGCCACTTCTAGCGGGAGCGCAGATACGCAGTATTTT. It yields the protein CATSSGSADTQYF.

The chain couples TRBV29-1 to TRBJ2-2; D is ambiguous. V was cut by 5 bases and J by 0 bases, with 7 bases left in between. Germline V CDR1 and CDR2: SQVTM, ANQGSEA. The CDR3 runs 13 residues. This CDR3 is CSVRHTNTGELFF. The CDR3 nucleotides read TGCAGCGTTCGACATACGAACACCGGGGAGCTGTTTTTT.

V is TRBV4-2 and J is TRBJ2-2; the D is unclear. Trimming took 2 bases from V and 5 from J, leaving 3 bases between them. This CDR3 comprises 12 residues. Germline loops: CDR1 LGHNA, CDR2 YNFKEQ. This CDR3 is CASSQPTGELFF. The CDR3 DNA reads TGTGCCAGCAGCCAACCTACCGGGGAGCTGTTTTTT.

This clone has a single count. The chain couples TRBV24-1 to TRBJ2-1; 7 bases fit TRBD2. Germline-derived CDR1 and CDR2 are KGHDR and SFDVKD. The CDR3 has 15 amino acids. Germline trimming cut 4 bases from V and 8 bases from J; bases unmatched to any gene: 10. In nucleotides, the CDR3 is TGTGCCACCAGTGAGTTAGCGGGCCCGCAGGATGAGCAGTTCTTC. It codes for CATSELAGPQDEQFF.

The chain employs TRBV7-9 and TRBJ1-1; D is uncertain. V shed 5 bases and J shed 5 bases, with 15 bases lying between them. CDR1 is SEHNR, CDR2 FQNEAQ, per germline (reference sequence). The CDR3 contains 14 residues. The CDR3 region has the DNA TGTGCCAGCAGCCCCCCGGGGAGAGGAACTGAAGCTTTCTTT. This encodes CASSPPGRGTEAFF.

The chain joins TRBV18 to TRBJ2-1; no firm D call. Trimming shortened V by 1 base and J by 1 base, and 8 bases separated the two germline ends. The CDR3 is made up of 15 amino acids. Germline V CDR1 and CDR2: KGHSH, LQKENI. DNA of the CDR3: TGTGCCAGCTCACCACTCGCCAGGTCCTACAATGAGCAGTTCTTC. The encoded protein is CASSPLARSYNEQFF.

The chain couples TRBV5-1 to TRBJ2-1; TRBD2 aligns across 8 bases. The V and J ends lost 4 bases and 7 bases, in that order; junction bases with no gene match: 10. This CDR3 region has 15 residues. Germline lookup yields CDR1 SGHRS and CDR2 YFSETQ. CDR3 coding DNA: TGCGCCAGCAGCCGAGGCACTAGCGGAGGGAATGAGCAGTTCTTC. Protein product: CASSRGTSGGNEQFF.

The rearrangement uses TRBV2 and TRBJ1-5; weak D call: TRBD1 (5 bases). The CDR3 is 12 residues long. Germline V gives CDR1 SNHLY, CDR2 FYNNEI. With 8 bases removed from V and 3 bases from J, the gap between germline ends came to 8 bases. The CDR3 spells CASGGVNQPQHF. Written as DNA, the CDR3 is TGTGCCAGCGGGGGGGTCAATCAGCCCCAGCATTTT.

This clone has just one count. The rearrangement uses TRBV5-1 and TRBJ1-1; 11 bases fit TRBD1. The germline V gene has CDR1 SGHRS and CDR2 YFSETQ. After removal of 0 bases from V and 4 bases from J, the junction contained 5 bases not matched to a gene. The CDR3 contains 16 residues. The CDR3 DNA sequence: TGCGCCAGCAGCTTGGAGGGACAGGGGGTGGTCACTGAAGCTTTCTTT. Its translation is CASSLEGQGVVTEAFF.

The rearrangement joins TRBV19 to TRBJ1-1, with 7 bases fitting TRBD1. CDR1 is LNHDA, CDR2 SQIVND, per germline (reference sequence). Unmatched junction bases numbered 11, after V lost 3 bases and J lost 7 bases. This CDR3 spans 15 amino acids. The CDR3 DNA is TGTGCCAGTAGTATTCAGGGACAGCGGAAAATTGAAGCTTTCTTT. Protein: CASSIQGQRKIEAFF. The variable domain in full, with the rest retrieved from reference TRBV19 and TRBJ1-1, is DGGITQSPKYLFRKEGQNVTLSCEQNLNHDAMYWYRQDPGQGLRLIYYSQIVNDFQKGDIAEGYSVSREKKESFPLTVTSAQKNPTAFYLCASSIQGQRKIEAFFGQGTRLTVV.

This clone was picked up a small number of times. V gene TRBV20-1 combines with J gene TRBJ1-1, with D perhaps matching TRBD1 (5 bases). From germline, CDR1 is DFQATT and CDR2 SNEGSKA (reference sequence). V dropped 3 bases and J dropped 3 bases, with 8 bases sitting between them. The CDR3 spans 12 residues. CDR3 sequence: CSASRGYTEAFF. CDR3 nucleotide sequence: TGCAGTGCTAGTAGGGGATACACTGAAGCTTTCTTT.

DNA for the CDR3: TGTGCCAGCAGCTTAATTGGGGGCGGGGAAAAACTGTTTTTT. This sequence encodes CASSLIGGGEKLFF. The chain joins TRBV7-9 to TRBJ1-4; a weak D match, TRBD1 (6 bases). CDR3 length: 14 amino acids. Germline CDR1 is SEHNR and CDR2 is FQNEAQ (reference sequence). Trimming cost V 2 bases and J 8 bases, with 12 bases left between them.